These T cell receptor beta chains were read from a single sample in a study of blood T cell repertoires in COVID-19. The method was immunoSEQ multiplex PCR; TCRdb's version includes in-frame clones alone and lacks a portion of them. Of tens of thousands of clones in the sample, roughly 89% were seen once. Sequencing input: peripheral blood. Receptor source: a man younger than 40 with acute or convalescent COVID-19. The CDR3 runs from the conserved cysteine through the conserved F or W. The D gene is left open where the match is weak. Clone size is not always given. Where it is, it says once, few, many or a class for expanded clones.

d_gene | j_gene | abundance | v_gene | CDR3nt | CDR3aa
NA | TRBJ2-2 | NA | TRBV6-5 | TGTGCCAGCAGTTCCCCCGCGAACACCGGGGAGCTGTTTTTT | CASSSPANTGELFF
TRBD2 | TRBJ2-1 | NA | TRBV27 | TGTGCCAGCAGCCCCGCCGGGACTAGCGTAGGGGAGCAGTTCTTC | CASSPAGTSVGEQFF
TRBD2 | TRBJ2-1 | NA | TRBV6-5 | TGTGCCAGCAGTTTTCCGGGACTATCTAATGAGCAGTTCTTC | CASSFPGLSNEQFF
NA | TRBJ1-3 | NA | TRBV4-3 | TGCGCCAGCAGCCAAGGGCGGGCCCTCAGAGATGGAAACACCATATATTTT | CASSQGRALRDGNTIYF
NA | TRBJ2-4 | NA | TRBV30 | TGTGCCTGGAGTCGGGGGTCAGCCAAAAACATTCAGTACTTC | CAWSRGSAKNIQYF
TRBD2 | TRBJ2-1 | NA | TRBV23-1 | TGCGCCAGCAGTCAACCACTTCCCCGCGGGAGAGGTCGGAATGAGCAGTTCTTC | CASSQPLPRGRGRNEQFF
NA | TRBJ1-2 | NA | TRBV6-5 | TGTGCCAGTTACCCACGGGGGAAGTCTAACTATGGCTACACCTTC | CASYPRGKSNYGYTF
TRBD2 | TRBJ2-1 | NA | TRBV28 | TGTGCCAGCAGTTACTCCCACCTAGCGGGAGCGCAGTTCTTC | CASSYSHLAGAQFF
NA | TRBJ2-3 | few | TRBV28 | TGTGCCAGCAGTTTATTCCTAGCGAGCACAGATACGCAGTATTTT | CASSLFLASTDTQYF
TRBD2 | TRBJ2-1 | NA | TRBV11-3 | TGTGCCAGCAGCCCGGGACTACCCCAGAGGGATGAGCAGTTCTTC | CASSPGLPQRDEQFF
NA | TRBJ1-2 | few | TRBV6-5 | TGTGCCAGCAGACCCCCGGGGGGCTCGAGCTACACCTTC | CASRPPGGSSYTF
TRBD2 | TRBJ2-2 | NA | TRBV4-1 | TGCGCCAGCAGCCAAGTTCGGACTAGTGCCGGGGAGCTGTTTTTT | CASSQVRTSAGELFF
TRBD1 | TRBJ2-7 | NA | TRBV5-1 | TGCGCCAGCAGCTTCGAGGGGACAGGGGACTACGAGCAGTACTTC | CASSFEGTGDYEQYF
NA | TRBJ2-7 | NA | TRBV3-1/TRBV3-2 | TGTGCCAGCAGCGACAGTTACGAGCAGTACTTC | CASSDSYEQYF
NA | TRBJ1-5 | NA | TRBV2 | TGTGCCAGCATGTCGCGGATAGCTCAGCCCCAGCATTTT | CASMSRIAQPQHF
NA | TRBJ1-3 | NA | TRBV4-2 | TGTGCCAGCAGCCCCGGAGCAGGGTCCGTCTCTGGAAACACCATATATTTT | CASSPGAGSVSGNTIYF
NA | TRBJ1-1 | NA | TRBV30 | TGTGCCTGGAGCCGGGGTTCGAACACTGAAGCTTTCTTT | CAWSRGSNTEAFF
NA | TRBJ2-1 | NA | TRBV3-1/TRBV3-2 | TGTGCCAGCAGCCAGGACTATCGGGACTACAATGAGCAGTTCTTC | CASSQDYRDYNEQFF
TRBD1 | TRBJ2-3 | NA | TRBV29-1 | TGCAGCGTTGAGGGACAGTCTAATACGCAGTATTTT | CSVEGQSNTQYF
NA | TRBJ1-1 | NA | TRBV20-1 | TGCAGTGTTGCGCGGAACACTGAAGCTTTCTTT | CSVARNTEAFF